The text below deals with one T cell receptor (beta chain). This specimen belongs to a study of blood T cell repertoires in COVID-19. Study as a whole: Samples of COVID-19 (acute and convalescent) were obtained from the United States, Italy and Spain.

The repertoire was sequenced with immunoSEQ multiplex PCR; TCRdb's copy has only in-frame clones and lacks some. The sample lists some 41,000 clones, less than 90% occurring once. The CDR3 contains 14 residues. Germline CDR1 and CDR2: LGHDT and YNNKEL (reference sequence). The germline V and J ends were trimmed by 0 bases and 3 bases, with 8 bases remaining between them. The chain joins TRBV3-1 (or the pseudogene TRBV3-2) to TRBJ2-5, with D perhaps matching TRBD2 (6 bases). The TCR originated in a human donor in a cohort sampled during active COVID-19. The source material was peripheral blood. In DNA, the CDR3 is TGTGCCAGCAGCCAAGATGGGGGGAAAGAGACCCAGTACTTC. Residues: CASSQDGGKETQYF.